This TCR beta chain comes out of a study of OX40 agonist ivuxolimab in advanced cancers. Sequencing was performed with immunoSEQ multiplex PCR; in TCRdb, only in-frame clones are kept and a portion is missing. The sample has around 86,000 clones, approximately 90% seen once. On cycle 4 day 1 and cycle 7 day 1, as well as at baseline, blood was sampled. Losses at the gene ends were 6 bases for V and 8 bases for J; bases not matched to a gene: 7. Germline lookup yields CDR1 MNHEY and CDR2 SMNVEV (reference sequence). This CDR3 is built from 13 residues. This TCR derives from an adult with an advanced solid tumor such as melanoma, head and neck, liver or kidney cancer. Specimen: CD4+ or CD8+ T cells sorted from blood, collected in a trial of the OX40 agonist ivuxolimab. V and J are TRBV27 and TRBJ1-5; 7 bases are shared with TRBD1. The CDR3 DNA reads TGTGCCAGCAGGAGAGGGGGCGCCGAGCCCCAGCATTTT. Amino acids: CASRRGGAEPQHF.